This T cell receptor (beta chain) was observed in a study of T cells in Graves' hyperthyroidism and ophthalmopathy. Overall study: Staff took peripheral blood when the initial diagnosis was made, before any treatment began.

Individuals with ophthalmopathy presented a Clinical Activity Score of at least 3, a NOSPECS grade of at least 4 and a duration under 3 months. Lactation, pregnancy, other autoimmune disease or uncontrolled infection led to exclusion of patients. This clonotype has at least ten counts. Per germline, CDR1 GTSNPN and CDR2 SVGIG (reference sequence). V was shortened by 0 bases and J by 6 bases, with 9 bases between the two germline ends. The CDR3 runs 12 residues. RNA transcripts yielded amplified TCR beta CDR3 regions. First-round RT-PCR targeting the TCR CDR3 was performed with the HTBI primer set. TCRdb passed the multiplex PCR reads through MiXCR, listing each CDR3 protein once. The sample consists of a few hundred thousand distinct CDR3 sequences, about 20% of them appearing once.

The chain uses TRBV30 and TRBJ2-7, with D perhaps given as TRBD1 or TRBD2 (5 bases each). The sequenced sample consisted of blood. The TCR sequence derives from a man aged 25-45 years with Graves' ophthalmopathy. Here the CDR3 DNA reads TGTGCCTGGAGTGTACTAGGGGTCGAGCAGTACTTC. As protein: CAWSVLGVEQYF.